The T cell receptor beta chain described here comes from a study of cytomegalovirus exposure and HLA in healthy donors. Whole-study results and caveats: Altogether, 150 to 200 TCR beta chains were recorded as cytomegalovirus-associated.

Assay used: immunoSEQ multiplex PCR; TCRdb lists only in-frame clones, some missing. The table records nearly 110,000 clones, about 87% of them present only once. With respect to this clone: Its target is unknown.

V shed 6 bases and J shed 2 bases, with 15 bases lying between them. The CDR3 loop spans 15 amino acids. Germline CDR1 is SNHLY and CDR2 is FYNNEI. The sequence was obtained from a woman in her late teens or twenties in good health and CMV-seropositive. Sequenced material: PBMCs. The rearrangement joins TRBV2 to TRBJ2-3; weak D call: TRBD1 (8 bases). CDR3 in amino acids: CASRTGEGVTDTQYF. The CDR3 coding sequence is TGTGCCAGCAGGACAGGGGAGGGGGTCACAGATACGCAGTATTTT.